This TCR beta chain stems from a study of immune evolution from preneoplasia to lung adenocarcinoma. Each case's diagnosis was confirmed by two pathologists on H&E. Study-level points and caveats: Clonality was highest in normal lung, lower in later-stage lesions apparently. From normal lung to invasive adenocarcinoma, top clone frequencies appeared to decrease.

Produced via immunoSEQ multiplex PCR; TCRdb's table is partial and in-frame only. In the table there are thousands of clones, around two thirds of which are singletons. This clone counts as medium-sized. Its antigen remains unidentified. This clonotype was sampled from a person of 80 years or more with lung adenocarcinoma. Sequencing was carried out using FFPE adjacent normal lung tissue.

The CDR3 spells CASRLTGANSYEQYF. The CDR3 DNA is TGTGCCAGCAGGCTGACAGGGGCGAACTCCTACGAGCAGTACTTC. The chain combines TRBV6-6 with TRBJ2-7; the match to TRBD1 covers 8 bases. The trim removed 6 bases at V and 0 bases at J, leaving 7 bases unmatched. Germline CDR1 MNHNY, CDR2 SVGAGI (reference sequence). The CDR3 sequence is 15 residues long.